The T cell receptor beta chain described here comes from a study of blood T cell repertoires in COVID-19. The overall study: In each case, the material was cDNA or gDNA derived from T cells, B-cell-depleted T cells, or PBMCs.

CDR1 is KGHSH, CDR2 LQKENI, per germline. This CDR3 is built from 14 residues. Trimming removed 3 bases at V and 3 bases at J, with 11 bases between. TCRdb's copy holds only in-frame clones and misses some; the assay was immunoSEQ multiplex PCR. Among fewer than 200,000 clones listed, 80% to 90% were seen once. The origin of this receptor is a man younger than 35 who had recovered from COVID-19. This rearrangement joins TRBV18 to TRBJ2-5; D gene ambiguous. Sequencing was carried out using peripheral blood. CDR3 DNA sequence: TGTGCCAGCTCACCGTCCCACTCGAAAGAGACCCAGTACTTC. Translated, it gives CASSPSHSKETQYF.